The clone carrying this T cell receptor beta chain is deemed medium-sized. The antigen remains unidentified. The CDR3 end lies 3 residues beyond the end of the read and is filled in from the germline J gene. Germline values: CDR1 SGHRS, CDR2 YFSETQ. The CDR3 consists of 15 residues. The V segment lost 4 bases and the J segment 4 bases; nucleotides outside the gene matches: 5. Sequencing used immunoSEQ multiplex PCR; TCRdb keeps in-frame clones, though not all of them. The sample holds roughly 12,000 clones, and no clone turns up only once. The data are from a study of T cell clonality in common variable immunodeficiency. Study outcomes and limitations: Compared with healthy controls, CVID subjects showed increased TCRbeta clonality, mostly in about a third. Shared TCRbeta clones were fewer between CVID subjects than controls. In common variable immunodeficiency, TCR beta chains reportedly carried fewer deletions and N-nucleotide insertions.

Source material: peripheral blood mononuclear cells. This sequence was found in a human donor with common variable immunodeficiency. The chain uses TRBV5-1 and TRBJ2-5, with TRBD2 matching 12 bases. This chain's CDR3 is CASSAGLAGRETQYF. The covered CDR3 bases are TGCGCCAGCAGCGCTGGACTAGCGGGGCGAGAGACC.